The sequence of this TCR beta chain was determined in a study of technical replicates of blood from a handful of donors. The repertoire was sequenced with immunoSEQ multiplex PCR; TCRdb's copy has only in-frame clones and lacks some. The sample comprises about 90,000 clones, around 93% of which are singletons, and under 0.3% rests with the top ten. The CDR3 is 18 residues long. CDR1 is MDHEN and CDR2 is SYDVKM in the germline V gene. V dropped 4 bases and J dropped 4; count of bases not matched to a gene: 15. Input material: T cells isolated from PBMCs. The sequence derives from a human donor in good health. J is TRBJ2-7 and V is TRBV28; TRBD2 matches at 11 bases. The CDR3 bases are TGTGCCAGCAGTTCCGGGACTAGCGGACAAACGGGGGTGTACGAGCAGTACTTC. Its protein product is CASSSGTSGQTGVYEQYF.